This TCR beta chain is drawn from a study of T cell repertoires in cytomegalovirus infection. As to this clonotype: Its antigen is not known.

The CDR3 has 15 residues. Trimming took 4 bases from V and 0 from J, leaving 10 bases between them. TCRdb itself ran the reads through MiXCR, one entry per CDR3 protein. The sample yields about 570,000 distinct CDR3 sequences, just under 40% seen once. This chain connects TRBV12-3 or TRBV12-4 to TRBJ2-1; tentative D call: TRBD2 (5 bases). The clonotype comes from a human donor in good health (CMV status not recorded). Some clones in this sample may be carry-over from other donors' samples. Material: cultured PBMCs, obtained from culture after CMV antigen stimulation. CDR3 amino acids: CASSSDTSSYNEQFF. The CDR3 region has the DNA TGTGCCAGCAGTTCCGACACTAGCTCCTACAATGAGCAGTTCTTC.